Each of the 28 T cell receptor beta chains below was sequenced from the same sample in a study of blood T cells in healthy people across ages. A second PCR of roughly 7 to 11 cycles used a sample-barcoded 5' primer and a J-beta primer mix. TCRdb recomputed calls from the 5' RACE reads with MiXCR, one row per CDR3 protein. The sample lists more than 750,000 distinct CDR3 sequences, about 29% seen once, with about 10% in the top ten. These data were likewise used in another study, on T cells of mothers and their children.

The specimen was blood. The source is a woman aged 40 to 50 in good health.

This clonotype was seen ten or more times. This chain connects TRBV29-1 to TRBJ1-2; D call uncertain. The germline V and J ends were trimmed by 8 bases and 8 bases, with 21 bases remaining between them. The germline CDR1 and CDR2 sequences are SQVTM and ANQGSEA. CDR3 length equals 13 residues. CDR3 in amino acids: CSSKPPGPEGYTF. The CDR3, as DNA: TGCAGCTCCAAACCACCGGGCCCAGAGGGCTACACCTTC.

V usage is TRBV7-9 and J usage is TRBJ2-4, with 9 bases identical to TRBD1. The CDR3 runs 15 residues. Trimming took 1 base from V and 13 from J; bases not matched to a gene: 11. Germline V lookup: CDR1 SEHNR, CDR2 FQNEAQ (reference sequence). The CDR3 nucleotides are TGTGCCAGCAGCTTAGGGGCCGGACAGGGGAAGAAGCAGTACTTC. Translating it yields CASSLGAGQGKKQYF. The full variable domain, in which reference TRBV7-9 and TRBJ2-4 provide the parts outside the CDR3, is DTGVSQNPRHKITKRGQNVTFRCDPISEHNRLYWYRQTLGQGPEFLTYFQNEAQLEKSRLLSDRFSAERPKGSFSTLEIQRTEQGDSAMYLCASSLGAGQGKKQYFGAGTRLSVL.

The chain carries TRBV3-1 and TRBJ2-7; D unresolved. The CDR3 loop spans 14 amino acids. The V and J ends lost 4 bases and 0 bases respectively, with 10 bases between them. Germline-derived CDR1 and CDR2 are LGHDT and YNNKEL (reference sequence). CDR3 loop: CASSPELVSYEQYF. CDR3 DNA sequence: TGTGCCAGCAGCCCGGAGCTGGTCTCCTACGAGCAGTACTTC.

The chain has TRBV28 and TRBJ2-7, with unresolved D. V shed 3 bases and J shed 6 bases, with 9 bases lying between them. Germline CDR1 and CDR2: MDHEN and SYDVKM. There are 12 residues in the CDR3. This CDR3 reads CASSFTNGEQYF. The DNA for the CDR3 is TGTGCCAGCAGTTTCACCAATGGCGAGCAGTACTTC. The complete variable domain, with remaining parts taken from reference TRBV28 and TRBJ2-7, reads DVKVTQSSRYLVKRTGEKVFLECVQDMDHENMFWYRQDPGLGLRLIYFSYDVKMKEKGDIPEGYSVSREKKERFSLILESASTNQTSMYLCASSFTNGEQYFGPGTRLTVT.

V is TRBV29-1 and J is TRBJ2-7, with D possibly TRBD2 on 7 matching bases. The CDR3 sequence is 13 residues long. Trimming removed 7 bases at V and 7 bases at J, with 20 bases between. In germline, CDR1 is SQVTM, CDR2 ANQGSEA. CDR3 bases: TGCAGCGCCTCCAGTAGGGGGGGCAATGAGCAGTACTTC. Its translation is CSASSRGGNEQYF.

This clonotype has more than one count but fewer than ten. An end of the junction does not agree with germline; a read error may underlie this. The genes are TRBV5-6 and TRBJ1-4, with TRBD1 matching over 8 bases. The CDR3 runs 15 residues. The V gene's germline CDR1 is SGHDT and CDR2 YYEEEE. The CDR3 DNA is TGTGCCAGCAGCTTGGCTCAGGGGGCTAACGAAAAACTGTTTTTT. It specifies CASSLAQGANEKLFF.

The V gene is TRBV11-1, the J gene TRBJ2-4; TRBD2 is a possible D gene (5 bases). Judging by the DNA end, TRBJ2-7 fits better; the J call may be wrong. The CDR3 length is 13 residues. Per the germline V gene, CDR1 is SGHAT and CDR2 is FQDESV (reference sequence). The CDR3 loop is CASSFPGGSEQYF. The DNA for the CDR3 is TGTGCCAGCAGCTTTCCAGGAGGTAGCGAGCAGTACTTC.

This clonotype was observed at least ten times. The chain joins TRBV28 to TRBJ2-1, with TRBD1 identical over 7 bases. The J segment lost 1 base and the V segment lost 5 bases, leaving 14 bases of the junction unmatched. The CDR3 has 18 amino acids. Germline V gives CDR1 MDHEN, CDR2 SYDVKM. As DNA, the CDR3 is TGTGCCAGCAGTGCCCACAGGGGTAAGTCAGCTTCCTACAATGAGCAGTTCTTC. Encoded protein: CASSAHRGKSASYNEQFF.

This clonotype was observed once. The chain has TRBV29-1 and TRBJ2-2; the match to TRBD2 covers 10 bases. This CDR3 comprises 16 residues. V shed 3 bases, J shed 9 bases, and the junction held 13 bases outside the gene matches. CDR1 is SQVTM and CDR2 is ANQGSEA in the germline V gene. In DNA form, the CDR3 reads TGCAGCGTTGAGGGGTGGCTAGCGGGGGCCTCTAGGGAGCTGTTTTTT. Its translation is CSVEGWLAGASRELFF.

This clonotype was found a few times. The rearrangement links TRBV18 to TRBJ2-5; TRBD1 matches at 8 bases. Germline CDR1 reads KGHSH; CDR2 reads LQKENI. The ends lost 6 bases at V and 2 bases at J; junction bases unmatched: 2. The CDR3 is 13 residues long. This CDR3 is CASSGQGQETQYF. For the CDR3, the DNA is TGTGCCAGCTCCGGACAGGGACAAGAGACCCAGTACTTC.

The gene calls are TRBV29-1 and TRBJ1-2; D remains ambiguous. V was cut by 5 bases and J by 2 bases, with 9 bases left in between. CDR3 length equals 12 residues. In germline, CDR1 is SQVTM, CDR2 ANQGSEA. The CDR3 bases are TGCAGCGTTATGGAGGCAAACTATGGCTACACCTTC. Amino acid sequence: CSVMEANYGYTF.

This sequence joins TRBV12-3 or TRBV12-4 and TRBJ2-1; D is perhaps TRBD1 (5 bases). V was cut by 1 base and J by 4 bases, with 8 bases left in between. This CDR3 comprises 14 residues. The CDR3 sequence: CASSLVTAYNEQFF. The CDR3 DNA reads as TGTGCCAGCAGTTTAGTGACAGCTTACAATGAGCAGTTCTTC.

The sample holds a few counts of this clonotype. The chain's CDR3 is CASSPGLTQETQYF. CDR3 DNA: TGTGCCAGCAGTCCGGGGTTAACCCAAGAGACCCAGTACTTC. This sequence joins TRBV7-2 and TRBJ2-5; possibly TRBD2 for D (5 bases). The CDR3 is 14 residues long. Germline values: CDR1 SGHTA, CDR2 FQGNSA. Trimming shortened V by 6 bases and J by 1 base, and 12 bases separated the two germline ends. Variable domain in full (rest from reference TRBV7-2 and TRBJ2-5): GAGVSQSPSNKVTEKGKDVELRCDPISGHTALYWYRQSLGQGLEFLIYFQGNSAPDKSGLPSDRFSAERTGGSVSTLTIQRTQQEDSAVYLCASSPGLTQETQYFGPGTRLLVL.

This clonotype was observed once. This clone may be a read error of a much larger clone one base away. The chain couples TRBV3-1 to TRBJ2-7; 9 nucleotides agree with TRBD2. Trimming at V came to 5 bases and at J to 7 bases, leaving 12 bases not matched to a gene. This CDR3 is built from 15 residues. Germline-derived CDR1 and CDR2 are LGHDT and YNNKEL (reference sequence). The CDR3 DNA reads TGTGCCAGCAGCTCATGTAGCGGGGGATCGGGGGAGCAGTACTTC. Its translation is CASSSCSGGSGEQYF.

V gene TRBV11-2 combines with J gene TRBJ1-6, with D possibly being TRBD1 (5 bases). The CDR3 runs to 14 residues. Germline CDR1 is SGHAT and CDR2 is FQNNGV. The ends were cut back, 6 bases at V and 9 bases at J, with 15 bases in the middle. The CDR3 DNA is TGTGCCAGCAGTTCCGTGGGGGAGCGTTCACCCCTCCACTTT. It specifies CASSSVGERSPLHF.

The V call is TRBV28, the J call TRBJ2-3; maybe TRBD2 (5 bases). This CDR3 is built from 16 residues. Trimming removed 4 bases at V and 1 base at J, with 15 bases between. Germline loops: CDR1 MDHEN, CDR2 SYDVKM. DNA for the CDR3: TGTGCCAGCAGTTCCAGCGGCGGGCGTGGCACAGATACGCAGTATTTT. The encoded protein is CASSSSGGRGTDTQYF. Full variable domain (missing parts from reference TRBV28 and TRBJ2-3): DVKVTQSSRYLVKRTGEKVFLECVQDMDHENMFWYRQDPGLGLRLIYFSYDVKMKEKGDIPEGYSVSREKKERFSLILESASTNQTSMYLCASSSSGGRGTDTQYFGPGTRLTVL.

This clonotype occurred many times. This chain connects TRBV29-1 to TRBJ2-1; TRBD2 agrees at 9 bases. Germline V gene sequence: CDR1 SQVTM, CDR2 ANQGSEA. The CDR3 extends over 14 amino acids. V dropped 1 base and J dropped 6; count of bases not matched to a gene: 4. CDR3: CSVEGGGAVNEQFF. The DNA for the CDR3 is TGCAGCGTTGAAGGCGGGGGGGCCGTCAATGAGCAGTTCTTC.

The rearrangement links TRBV18 to TRBJ1-1; D may be TRBD1 (5 bases). Trimming removed 5 bases at V and 6 bases at J, with 13 bases between. The CDR3 has 13 residues. Germline V lookup: CDR1 KGHSH, CDR2 LQKENI. The CDR3 is CASSGGPAPEAFF. CDR3 bases: TGTGCCAGCTCAGGGGGACCGGCGCCTGAAGCTTTCTTT. Variable domain in full (rest from reference TRBV18 and TRBJ1-1): NAGVMQNPRHLVRRRGQEARLRCSPMKGHSHVYWYRQLPEEGLKFMVYLQKENIIDESGMPKERFSAEFPKEGPSILRIQQVVRGDSAAYFCASSGGPAPEAFFGQGTRLTVV.

The chain uses TRBV4-1 and TRBJ2-4, with D possibly matching TRBD1 (6 bases). Trimming took 0 bases from V and 5 from J, leaving 11 bases between them. There are 15 residues in the CDR3. Germline-derived CDR1 and CDR2 are MGHRA and YSYEKL. Here the CDR3 DNA reads TGCGCCAGCAGCCAAGATGCAGGGGCCCAAAACATTCAGTACTTC. The encoded protein is CASSQDAGAQNIQYF.

CDR3 in amino acids: CAGTDSTDTQYF. The CDR3 coding sequence is TGTGCCGGGACAGATAGCACAGATACGCAGTATTTT. The genes are TRBV30 and TRBJ2-3, with TRBD1 matching over 7 bases. The CDR3 has 12 residues. After removal of 8 bases from V and 0 bases from J, the junction contained 2 bases not matched to a gene. Germline lookup yields CDR1 GTSNPN and CDR2 SVGIG (reference sequence).

The rearrangement uses TRBV7-2 and TRBJ1-1; D is unresolved. The CDR3 covers 17 residues. The V end was cut by 1 base, the J end by 0 bases, with 15 bases between. Germline V CDR1 and CDR2: SGHTA, FQGNSA. The CDR3 DNA reads TGTGCCAGCAGCTTAGTTCCCGTTGAAAGGTTGAACACTGAAGCTTTCTTT. This sequence encodes CASSLVPVERLNTEAFF. Full variable domain (missing parts from reference TRBV7-2 and TRBJ1-1): GAGVSQSPSNKVTEKGKDVELRCDPISGHTALYWYRQSLGQGLEFLIYFQGNSAPDKSGLPSDRFSAERTGGSVSTLTIQRTQQEDSAVYLCASSLVPVERLNTEAFFGQGTRLTVV.

V and J are TRBV20-1 and TRBJ1-1, with D possibly TRBD1 on 6 matching bases. From germline, CDR1 is DFQATT and CDR2 SNEGSKA (reference sequence). V lost 3 bases and J 4 bases, leaving 12 bases between the germline ends. The CDR3 runs 13 residues. CDR3 sequence reads: CSARLQGGTEAFF. Here the CDR3 DNA reads TGCAGTGCTAGGTTACAGGGTGGCACTGAAGCTTTCTTT.

This clonotype was observed many times. The rearrangement links TRBV7-3 to TRBJ1-5, with D perhaps TRBD1 (5 bases). The CDR3 extends over 13 amino acids. V was pared by 5 bases and J by 4 bases, with 9 bases between. Per the germline V gene, CDR1 is SGHTA and CDR2 is FQGTGA. Written as DNA, the CDR3 is TGTGCCAGCAGCCCCGGGGCGAATCAGCCCCAGCATTTT. Its protein product is CASSPGANQPQHF.

The chain uses TRBV7-8 and TRBJ1-1, with D perhaps matching TRBD1 (6 bases). Germline CDR1 SGHVS, CDR2 FQNEAQ. Trimming took 2 bases from V and 3 from J, leaving 10 bases between them. The CDR3 consists of 14 residues. DNA for the CDR3: TGTGCCAGCAGCTTATTGACAGGTCACACTGAAGCTTTCTTT. It encodes CASSLLTGHTEAFF.

This clonotype has a count of ten or more. V and J are TRBV12-3 or TRBV12-4 and TRBJ2-1, with 8 nucleotides matching TRBD2. The CDR3 has 16 residues. The ends lost 1 base at V and 2 bases at J; junction bases unmatched: 4. Here the CDR3 DNA reads TGTGCCAGCAGTTTAGATGGCGGGGGGACCTACAATGAGCAGTTCTTC. Amino acid sequence: CASSLDGGGTYNEQFF.

This clonotype was seen a handful of times. A much larger clone lies one base from this, so it may be a read error. The genes are TRBV5-1 and TRBJ2-3; a weak D match, TRBD2 (6 bases). The length of the CDR3 is 16 residues. The V gene lost 3 bases and the J gene lost 6 bases, with 20 bases spanning the gap. The V gene's germline CDR1 is SGHRS and CDR2 YFSETQ. The CDR3 DNA is TGCGCCAGCAGCTCCCCGGCTGCGGGGCAAAGGGATACGCAGTATTTT. Protein: CASSSPAAGQRDTQYF.

This clonotype was seen a handful of times. This chain uses TRBV7-6 with TRBJ2-7; D is perhaps TRBD1 (5 bases). This CDR3 has 16 residues. Germline CDR1 SGHVS, CDR2 FNYEAQ. Trimming removed 2 bases at V and 1 base at J, with 15 bases between. The DNA of the CDR3 is TGTGCCAGCAGCTTAATGGGTGCAGGGCCTTCCTACGAGCAGTACTTC. It is translated as CASSLMGAGPSYEQYF.

This clonotype appeared a single time. This chain joins TRBV5-1 and TRBJ2-1, with unresolved D. Germline CDR1 is SGHRS and CDR2 is YFSETQ. V dropped 1 base and J dropped 6 bases, with 8 bases sitting between them. The CDR3 has 13 amino acids. CDR3 DNA sequence: TGCGCCAGCAGCTTGCTACAGACCAATGAGCAGTTCTTC. Translating it yields CASSLLQTNEQFF. The complete variable domain, with remaining parts taken from reference TRBV5-1 and TRBJ2-1, reads KAGVTQTPRYLIKTRGQQVTLSCSPISGHRSVSWYQQTPGQGLQFLFEYFSETQRNKGNFPGRFSGRQFSNSRSEMNVSTLELGDSALYLCASSLLQTNEQFFGPGTRLTVL.